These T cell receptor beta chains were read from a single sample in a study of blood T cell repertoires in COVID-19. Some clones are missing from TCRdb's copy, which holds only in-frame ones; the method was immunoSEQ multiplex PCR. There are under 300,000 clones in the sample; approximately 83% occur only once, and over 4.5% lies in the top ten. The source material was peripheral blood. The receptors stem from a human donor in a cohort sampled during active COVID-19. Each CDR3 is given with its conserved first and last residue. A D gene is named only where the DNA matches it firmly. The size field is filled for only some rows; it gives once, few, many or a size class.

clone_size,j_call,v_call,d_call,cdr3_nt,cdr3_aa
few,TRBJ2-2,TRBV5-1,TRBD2,TGCGCCAGCAGCCTTGGCGGGGGGAGTCCCGGGGAGCTGTTTTTT,CASSLGGGSPGELFF
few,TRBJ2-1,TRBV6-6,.,TGTGCCAGCAGTTATGGTCAGTCCTACAATGAGCAGTTCTTC,CASSYGQSYNEQFF
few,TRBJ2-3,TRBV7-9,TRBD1,TGTGCCAGCAGCGCAGGGACAGGGGGAGATACGCAGTATTTT,CASSAGTGGDTQYF
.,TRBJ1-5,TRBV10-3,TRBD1,TGTGCCATCAGTGAGTCGGGACAGGGTCAGCCCCAGCATTTT,CAISESGQGQPQHF
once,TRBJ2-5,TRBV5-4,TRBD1,TGTGCCAGCAGATTTGACAGGGGGGCCCAGTACTTC,CASRFDRGAQYF
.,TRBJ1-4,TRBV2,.,TGTGCCAGCAGTGACGTGTGGCAGTTTAATGAAAAACTGTTTTTT,CASSDVWQFNEKLFF
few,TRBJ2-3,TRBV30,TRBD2,TGTGCCTGGAGCCTGTTTACCGGGGGGGCAACAGATACGCAGTATTTT,CAWSLFTGGATDTQYF
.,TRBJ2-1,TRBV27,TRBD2,TGTGCCAGCTCGATAGCGGGAGGTTACAATGAGCAGTTCTTC,CASSIAGGYNEQFF
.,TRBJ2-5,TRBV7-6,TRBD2,TGTGCCAGCAGCTTAGCCCATCCTGCGGGAGCGTCACAAGAGACCCAGTACTTC,CASSLAHPAGASQETQYF
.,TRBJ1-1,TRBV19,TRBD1,TGTGCCAGTAGTCCTTGGGACAGGGGAAACACTGAAGCTTTCTTT,CASSPWDRGNTEAFF
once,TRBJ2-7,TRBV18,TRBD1,TGTGCCAGCTCACCCAGACAGGGGGCAAGCGAGCAGTACTTC,CASSPRQGASEQYF
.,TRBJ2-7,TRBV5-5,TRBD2,TGTGCCAGCAGCTCACAACTAAGCGGGGGACCCTACGAGCAGTACTTC,CASSSQLSGGPYEQYF
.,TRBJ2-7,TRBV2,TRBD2,TGTGCCAGCAATCTAGCGGGAGTAAGGGGCTCCGAGCAGTACTTC,CASNLAGVRGSEQYF
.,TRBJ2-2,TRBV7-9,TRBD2,TGTGCCAGCAGCTCCCTCCTAGCGGGGGGGCCCGGGGAGCTGTTTTTT,CASSSLLAGGPGELFF
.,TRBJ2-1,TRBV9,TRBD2,TGTGCCAGCAGCGTAAACAAGCGGGAGGCCCAATTCAATGAGCAGTTCTTC,CASSVNKREAQFNEQFF
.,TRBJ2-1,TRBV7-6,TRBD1,TGTGCCAGCAGCCCAGGTTTCACAGGGGATGAGCAGTTCTTC,CASSPGFTGDEQFF
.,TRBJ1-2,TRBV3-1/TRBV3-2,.,TGTGCCAGCGGCCTCGGGGGACCGGCCTCTCTTCATGGCTACACCTTC,CASGLGGPASLHGYTF
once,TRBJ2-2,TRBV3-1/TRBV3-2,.,TGTGCCAGCAGCCCCAGGTGGCAGGGTGACACCGGGGAGCTGTTTTTT,CASSPRWQGDTGELFF
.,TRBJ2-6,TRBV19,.,TGTGCCAGTAGTACCTACAGTCGCGGGGCCAACGTCCTGACTTTC,CASSTYSRGANVLTF
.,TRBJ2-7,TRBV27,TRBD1,TGTGCCAGCAGGACAGGGGGGCACGAGCAGTACTTC,CASRTGGHEQYF
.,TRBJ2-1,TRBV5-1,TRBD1,TGCGCCAGCAGCTCGGGGACAGGGTCCTACAATGAGCAGTTCTTC,CASSSGTGSYNEQFF
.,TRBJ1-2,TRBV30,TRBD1,TGTGCCTGGAGCAGGACAGGGACCTATGGCTACACCTTC,CAWSRTGTYGYTF
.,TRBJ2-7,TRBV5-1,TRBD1,TGCGCCAGCAGCGATCCAGGGGGCTCGACCGAGCAGTACTTC,CASSDPGGSTEQYF
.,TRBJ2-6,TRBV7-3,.,TGTGCCAGCAGCGACGGTACAGGGTCTGGGGCCAACGTCCTGACTTTC,CASSDGTGSGANVLTF
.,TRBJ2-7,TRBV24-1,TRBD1,TGTGCCACCAGTGATCGACAGGGTTACGAGCAGTACTTC,CATSDRQGYEQYF
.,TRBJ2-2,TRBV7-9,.,TGTGCCAGCAGTTACACGAACACCGGGGAGCTGTTTTTT,CASSYTNTGELFF
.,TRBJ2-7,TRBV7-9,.,TGTGCCAGCAGCTTAGCACTTGCAGGGGCCTTCTACGAGCAGTACTTC,CASSLALAGAFYEQYF
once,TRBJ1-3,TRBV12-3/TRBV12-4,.,TGTGCCCGTCGGGACTTCTCTGGAAACACCATATATTTT,CARRDFSGNTIYF
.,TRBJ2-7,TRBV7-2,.,TGTGCCAGCAGCTTAAGCGGCCGGAGCTCCTACGAGCAGTACTTC,CASSLSGRSSYEQYF
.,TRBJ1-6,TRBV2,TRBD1,TGTGCCAGCGGCCGGGACAGAAATTCACCCCTCCACTTT,CASGRDRNSPLHF
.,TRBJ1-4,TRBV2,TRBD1,TGTGCCAGCAGTTACCGACAGGGAGGTAATGAAAAACTGTTTTTT,CASSYRQGGNEKLFF
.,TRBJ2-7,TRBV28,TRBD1,TGTGCCAGCATACCGGGACAGGGGTTCTTCACCTACGAGCAGTACTTC,CASIPGQGFFTYEQYF
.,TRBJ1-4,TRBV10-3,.,TGTGCCATCAGCGCGGGACTTGACGAAAAACTGTTTTTT,CAISAGLDEKLFF
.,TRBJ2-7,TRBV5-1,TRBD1,TGCGCCAGCAGCCATCCGGGACAGGGTAGATACGAGCAGTACTTC,CASSHPGQGRYEQYF
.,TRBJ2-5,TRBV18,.,TGTGCCAGCCTCGGGGAGACCCAGTACTTC,CASLGETQYF
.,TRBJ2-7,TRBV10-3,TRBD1,TGTGCCATCAGTGACAGACAGGGAACCTACGAGCAGTACTTC,CAISDRQGTYEQYF
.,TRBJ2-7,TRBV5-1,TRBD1,TGCGCCAGCAGCTATCAGGGGGCCTACGAGCAGTACTTC,CASSYQGAYEQYF
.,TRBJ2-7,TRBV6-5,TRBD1,TGTGCCAGCAGTAAGTCAGGGGGCCAGTACGAGCAGTACTTC,CASSKSGGQYEQYF
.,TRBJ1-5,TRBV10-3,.,TGTGCCATCAGTGATCGGAATCAGCCCCAGCATTTT,CAISDRNQPQHF
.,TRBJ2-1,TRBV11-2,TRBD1,TGTGCCAGCAGCCCCACCGGGACAGGGGAGGGCAATGAGCAGTTCTTC,CASSPTGTGEGNEQFF
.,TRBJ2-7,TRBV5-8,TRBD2,TGTGCCAGCAGTCGCGCTAGCGGGAGGGGGTCCTACGAGCAGTACTTC,CASSRASGRGSYEQYF
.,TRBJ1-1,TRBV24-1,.,TGTGCCACCAGTGATGGAGGGGCAGGGAACACTGAAGCTTTCTTT,CATSDGGAGNTEAFF
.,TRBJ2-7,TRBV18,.,TGTGCCAGCTCACCACCGGGACTGGGGATTTACGAGCAGTACTTC,CASSPPGLGIYEQYF
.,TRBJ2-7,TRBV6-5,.,TGTGCCAGCAGTTACGCCGGGGTCTCCTACGAGCAGTACTTC,CASSYAGVSYEQYF
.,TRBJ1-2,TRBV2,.,TGTGCCAGCACCTCGGACACAACAACTAACTATGGCTACACCTTC,CASTSDTTTNYGYTF
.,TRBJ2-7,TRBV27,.,TGTGCCAGCAGTTTAGGAGGCGAGCAGTACTTC,CASSLGGEQYF